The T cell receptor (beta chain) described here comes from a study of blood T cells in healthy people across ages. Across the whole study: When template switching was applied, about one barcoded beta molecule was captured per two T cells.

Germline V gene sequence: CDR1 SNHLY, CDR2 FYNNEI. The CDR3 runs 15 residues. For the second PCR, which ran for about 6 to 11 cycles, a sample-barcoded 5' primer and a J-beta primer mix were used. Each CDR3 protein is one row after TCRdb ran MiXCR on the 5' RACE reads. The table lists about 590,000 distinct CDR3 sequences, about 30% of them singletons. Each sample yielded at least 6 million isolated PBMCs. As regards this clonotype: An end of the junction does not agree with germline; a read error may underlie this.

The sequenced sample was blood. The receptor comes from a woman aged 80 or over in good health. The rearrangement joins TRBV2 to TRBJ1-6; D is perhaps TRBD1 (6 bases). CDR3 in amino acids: CASSDGQPYNSPLHF. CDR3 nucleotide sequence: TGCGCCAGCAGTGACGGACAGCCCTATAATTCACCCCTCCACTTT.